These T cell receptor beta chains were read from a single sample in a study of control samples from healthy donors and cancer patients. Generated by immunoSEQ multiplex PCR, the TCRdb table keeps only in-frame clones and is missing some. The repertoire table contains about 210,000 clones. Sequencing was performed on blood. These receptors all stem from a young woman in good health. Both conserved end residues are part of each CDR3.

j_gene: TRBJ1-3
v_gene: TRBV12-1
CDR3aa: CASSFSQGGNTIYF

j_gene: TRBJ2-3
v_gene: TRBV6-6
CDR3aa: CASRQTSGGVTDTQYF

j_gene: TRBJ1-4
v_gene: TRBV3-1/TRBV3-2
CDR3aa: CASSQEGTGLGKLFF

j_gene: TRBJ2-1
v_gene: TRBV3-1/TRBV3-2
CDR3aa: CASSQRGLAGPGSSYNEQFF

j_gene: TRBJ2-3
v_gene: TRBV5-1
CDR3aa: CASSRDRGTDTQYF

j_gene: TRBJ2-7
v_gene: TRBV24-1
CDR3aa: CATSLSAGSYEQYF

j_gene: TRBJ2-1
v_gene: TRBV24-1
CDR3aa: CATSDSGTGSYNEQFF

j_gene: TRBJ1-5
v_gene: TRBV15
CDR3aa: CATSRDQGGWPQHF

j_gene: TRBJ2-3
v_gene: TRBV28
CDR3aa: CASSSLAGGPRDTQYF

j_gene: TRBJ1-4
v_gene: TRBV15
CDR3aa: CATRMGVSTNEKLFF

j_gene: TRBJ2-7
v_gene: TRBV7-9
CDR3aa: CASPGIGTGSYEQYF